A single T cell receptor (beta chain) is shown here with its context. The data belong to a study of blood T cells in healthy people across ages. This CDR3 has 13 amino acids. Trimming removed 0 bases at V and 6 bases at J, with 8 bases between. From germline, CDR1 is LGHNT and CDR2 FRNRAP. Using a J-beta primer mix together with a sample-barcoded 5' primer, a second PCR was run for roughly 7 to 12 cycles. MiXCR was run by TCRdb on the 5' RACE reads, yielding one entry per CDR3 protein. The sample carries about 800,000 distinct CDR3 sequences, about 25% recorded once. The same data also contributed to another study, on T cells of mothers and their children.

The origin of this receptor is a boy between 10 and 17 years old in good health. The J gene is TRBJ1-1, the V gene TRBV12-5, with D perhaps matching TRBD1 (5 bases). Sample: blood. The CDR3: CASGLVPGSEAFF. The CDR3 nucleotides read TGTGCTAGTGGTTTGGTACCAGGGTCTGAAGCTTTCTTT. The full variable domain, with the rest looked up from reference TRBV12-5 and TRBJ1-1, is DARVTQTPRHKVTEMGQEVTMRCQPILGHNTVFWYRQTMMQGLELLAYFRNRAPLDDSGMPKDRFSAEMPDATLATLKIQPSEPRDSAVYFCASGLVPGSEAFFGQGTRLTVV.